This T cell receptor beta chain originates from a study of control samples from healthy donors and cancer patients (dated by TCRdb to 2020 to 2022). According to the germline V gene (reference sequence), CDR1 reads LGHDT and CDR2 reads YNNKEL. At the junction V is shortened by 3 bases and J by 10 bases, with 7 bases in between. The CDR3 measures 12 amino acids from cysteine to phenylalanine. Of the read, only the CDR3 DNA is kept; its 36 bases are in frame from base 1. The table lists this clone with a few counts. Its antigen is unknown. Nothing much larger sits one base from this clone, and base qualities are not available. The library relied on the immunoSEQ multiplex PCR assay. TCRdb retrieved this table from immuneACCESS and kept in-frame rearrangements only. Not all clones are present; in checked studies, unresolved V genes account for under half, and no reason is known for the remainder. This sample gives roughly 120,000 clones in total; 70% to 90% of them show up just once. Under 2.5% of the sample goes to the ten largest clones.

The sequencing sample was made of blood. The sequence was collected from a woman aged 65 to 85 in good health. In this chain, TRBV3-1 (or the pseudogene TRBV3-2) is recombined with TRBJ1-6; the D gene is not confidently resolved. In nucleotide form, the sequence is TGTGCCAGCAGCCACTCTAACTCACCCCTCCACTTT. This translates into CASSHSNSPLHF.